These 5 T cell receptor beta chains came from one sample sequenced in a study of post-analysis software for immune sequencing data. Regarding the study as a whole: Higher frequency in patients than in controls was seen for a handful of TRBV segments, with TRBV5-6, TRBV5-1 and TRBV20-1 among them.

Built from TCR beta cDNA, the libraries had unique molecular identifiers in them. From the PCR reads, TCRdb called clonotypes with MiXCR, one entry per CDR3 protein. The sample records under 200,000 distinct CDR3 sequences, over 25% being singletons. These receptors are not linked to any known antigen. Sequencing was done on a sample of blood. The receptors stem from a girl under 18 with multiple sclerosis.

This clonotype occurred a few times. The genes are TRBV2 and TRBJ2-5, with D unclear. The CDR3 sequence is 13 residues long. The V gene's germline CDR1 is SNHLY and CDR2 FYNNEI. V was trimmed by 4 bases and J by 1 base, leaving 7 bases between them. The CDR3 bases are TGTGCCAGCAGTGGAGCAGGCCAAGAGACCCAGTACTTC. Encoded protein: CASSGAGQETQYF.

This clonotype has more than one count but fewer than ten. The chain employs TRBV5-1 and TRBJ1-6, with 8 bases matching TRBD1. The CDR3 is 18 residues long. With 4 bases clipped from V and 0 bases from J, the junction kept 9 bases outside the gene matches. From germline, CDR1 is SGHRS and CDR2 YFSETQ. The CDR3, as DNA: TGCGCCAGCAGCCAAGTGGACAGGGAAAGCTCCTATAATTCACCCCTCCACTTT. Its translation: CASSQVDRESSYNSPLHF.

This chain joins TRBV12-3 or TRBV12-4 and TRBJ1-1; 8 nucleotides match TRBD1. The CDR3 runs to 14 residues. Trimming cost V 6 bases and J 3 bases; bases outside gene matches: 6. The CDR3 reads CASRLTGADTEAFF. CDR3 DNA sequence: TGTGCCAGCAGACTGACAGGGGCGGACACTGAAGCTTTCTTT.

A remark on this clonotype: This may arise from a read error, as a much more abundant clone is one base away. This chain links TRBV7-9 with TRBJ2-1; D may be TRBD1 or TRBD2 (5 bases each). The V end was cut by 1 base, the J end by 10 bases, with 14 bases between. The CDR3 is 14 amino acids. Germline lookup yields CDR1 SEHNR and CDR2 FQNEAQ (reference sequence). The CDR3 loop is CASSLVGGRGEQFF. For the CDR3, the DNA is TGTGCCAGCAGCTTAGTGGGCGGACGGGGCGAGCAGTTCTTC.

As for this clonotype: Being one base from a much bigger clone, this may be a read error. This sequence joins TRBV5-1 and TRBJ2-4; D unresolved. The CDR3 spans 13 residues. Germline-derived CDR1 and CDR2 are SGHRS and YFSETQ. Trimming took 0 bases from V and 13 from J, leaving 14 bases between them. In nucleotides, the CDR3 is TGCGCCAGCAGCTTGGACCCAGACAATGAGCAGTACTTC. Protein: CASSLDPDNEQYF.